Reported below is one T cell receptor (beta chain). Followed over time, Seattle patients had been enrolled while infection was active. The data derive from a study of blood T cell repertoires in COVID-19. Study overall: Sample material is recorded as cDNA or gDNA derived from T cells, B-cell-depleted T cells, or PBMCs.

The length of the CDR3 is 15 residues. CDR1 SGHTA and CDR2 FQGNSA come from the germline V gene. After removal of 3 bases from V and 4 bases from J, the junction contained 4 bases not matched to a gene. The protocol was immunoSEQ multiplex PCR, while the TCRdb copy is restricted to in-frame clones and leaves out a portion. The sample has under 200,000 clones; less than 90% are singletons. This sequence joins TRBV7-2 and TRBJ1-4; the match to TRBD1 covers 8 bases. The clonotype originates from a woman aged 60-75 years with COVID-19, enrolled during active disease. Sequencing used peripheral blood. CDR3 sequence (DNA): TGTGCCAGCAGCTTCCAGACAGGGGTTAATGAAAAACTGTTTTTT. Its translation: CASSFQTGVNEKLFF.